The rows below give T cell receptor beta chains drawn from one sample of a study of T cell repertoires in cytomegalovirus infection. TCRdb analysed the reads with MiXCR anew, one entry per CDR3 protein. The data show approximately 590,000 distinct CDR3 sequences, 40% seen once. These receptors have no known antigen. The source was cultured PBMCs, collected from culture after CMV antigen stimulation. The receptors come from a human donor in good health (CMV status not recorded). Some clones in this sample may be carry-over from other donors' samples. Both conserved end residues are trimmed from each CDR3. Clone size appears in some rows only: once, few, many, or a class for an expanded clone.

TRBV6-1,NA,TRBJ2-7,ASSEGGSEYEQY
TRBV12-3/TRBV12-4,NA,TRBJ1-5,ASSSGIGDQPQH
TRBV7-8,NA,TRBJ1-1,ASSWWTANTEAF
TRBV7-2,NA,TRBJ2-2,ASGSGDRVITGELF
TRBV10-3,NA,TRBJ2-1,AISYSGGEEQF
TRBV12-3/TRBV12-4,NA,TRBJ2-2,ASSPGQGSNTGELF
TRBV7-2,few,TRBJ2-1,ASSQGFGHASGRSSYNEQF
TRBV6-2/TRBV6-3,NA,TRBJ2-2,ASSKSGPANTGELF
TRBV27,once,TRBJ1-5,ASKTADDQPQH
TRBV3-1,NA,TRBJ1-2,ASSQDLGTGGTGGYT
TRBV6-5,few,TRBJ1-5,ASSAMRDQPQH
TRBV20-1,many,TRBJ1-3,SAADRGSGNTIY
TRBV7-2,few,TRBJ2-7,ASSPGPPRYEQY
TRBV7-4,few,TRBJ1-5,ASSLGTGFQPQH
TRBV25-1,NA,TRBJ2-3,ASRSPGGFADTQY
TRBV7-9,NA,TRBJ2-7,ASSFSYRGEQY
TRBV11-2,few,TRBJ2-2,ASSSIRVKGANTGELF
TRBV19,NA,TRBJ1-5,ASLPSGTGPLQPQH
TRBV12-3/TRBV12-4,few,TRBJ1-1,ASEANTEAF
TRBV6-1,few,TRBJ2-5,ASSVSGHPGEETQY
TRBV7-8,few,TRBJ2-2,ASSFGISGTGELF
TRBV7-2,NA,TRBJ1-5,ASSLSENQPQH
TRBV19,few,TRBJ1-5,ASSRGGGVYQPQH
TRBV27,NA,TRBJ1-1,ASSWADNTEAF
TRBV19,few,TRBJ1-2,ASSQGQHYGYT
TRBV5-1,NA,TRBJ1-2,ASSLDGRASYGYT